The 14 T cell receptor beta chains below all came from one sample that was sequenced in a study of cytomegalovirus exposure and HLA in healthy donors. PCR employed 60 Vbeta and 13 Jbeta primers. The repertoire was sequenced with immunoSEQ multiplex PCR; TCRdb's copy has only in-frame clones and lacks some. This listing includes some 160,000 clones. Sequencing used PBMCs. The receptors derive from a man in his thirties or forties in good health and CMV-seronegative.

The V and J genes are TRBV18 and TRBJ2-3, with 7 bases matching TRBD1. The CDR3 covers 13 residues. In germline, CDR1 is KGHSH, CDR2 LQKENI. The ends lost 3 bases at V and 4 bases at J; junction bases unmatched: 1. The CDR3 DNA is TGTGCCAGCTCACCGACAGGGTCAGATACGCAGTATTTT. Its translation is CASSPTGSDTQYF.

The CDR3 sequence: CASSLAGTGANVLTF. The DNA of the CDR3 is TGTGCCAGCAGCTTGGCAGGGACTGGGGCCAACGTCCTGACTTTC. The V and J genes are TRBV5-4 and TRBJ2-6; tentatively, D is TRBD1 (5 bases). V was cut by 0 bases and J by 2 bases, with 6 bases left in between. Germline CDR1 is SGHNT and CDR2 is YYREEE (reference sequence). The CDR3 runs 15 residues.

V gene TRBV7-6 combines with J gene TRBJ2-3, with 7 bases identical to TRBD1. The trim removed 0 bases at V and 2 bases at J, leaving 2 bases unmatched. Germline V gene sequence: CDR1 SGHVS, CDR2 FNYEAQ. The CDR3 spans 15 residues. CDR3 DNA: TGTGCCAGCAGCTTAGCAGGGGGCAACACAGATACGCAGTATTTT. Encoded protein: CASSLAGGNTDTQYF. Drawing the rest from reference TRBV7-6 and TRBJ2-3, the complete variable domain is GAGVSQSPRYKVTKRGQDVALRCDPISGHVSLYWYRQALGQGPEFLTYFNYEAQQDKSGLPNDRFSAERPEGSISTLTIQRTEQRDSAMYRCASSLAGGNTDTQYFGPGTRLTVL.

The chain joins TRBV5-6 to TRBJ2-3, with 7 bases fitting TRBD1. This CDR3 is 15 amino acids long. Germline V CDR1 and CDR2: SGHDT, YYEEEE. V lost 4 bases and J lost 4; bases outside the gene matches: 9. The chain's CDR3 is CASSPRGPSADTQYF. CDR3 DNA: TGTGCCAGCAGCCCAAGGGGGCCGTCGGCAGATACGCAGTATTTT.

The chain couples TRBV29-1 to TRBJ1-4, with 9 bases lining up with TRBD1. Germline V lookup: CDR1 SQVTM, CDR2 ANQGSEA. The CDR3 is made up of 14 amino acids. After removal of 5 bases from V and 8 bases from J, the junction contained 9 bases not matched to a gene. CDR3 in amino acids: CSVPLTGGREKLFF. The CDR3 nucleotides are TGCAGCGTTCCTTTGACAGGGGGAAGAGAAAAACTGTTTTTT.

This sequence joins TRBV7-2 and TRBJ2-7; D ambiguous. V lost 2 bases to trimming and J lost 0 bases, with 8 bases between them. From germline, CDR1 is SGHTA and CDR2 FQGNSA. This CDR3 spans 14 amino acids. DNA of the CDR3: TGTGCCAGCAGCTTAAGTGGGCGCTCCTACGAGCAGTACTTC. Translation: CASSLSGRSYEQYF. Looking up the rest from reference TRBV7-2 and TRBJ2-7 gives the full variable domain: GAGVSQSPSNKVTEKGKDVELRCDPISGHTALYWYRQSLGQGLEFLIYFQGNSAPDKSGLPSDRFSAERTGGSVSTLTIQRTQQEDSAVYLCASSLSGRSYEQYFGPGTRLTVT.

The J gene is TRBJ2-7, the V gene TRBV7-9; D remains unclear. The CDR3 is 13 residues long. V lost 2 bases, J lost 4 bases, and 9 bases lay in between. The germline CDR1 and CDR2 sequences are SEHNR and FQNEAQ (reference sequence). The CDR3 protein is CASSLLAWYEQYF. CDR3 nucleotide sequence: TGTGCCAGCAGCTTATTAGCCTGGTACGAGCAGTACTTC.

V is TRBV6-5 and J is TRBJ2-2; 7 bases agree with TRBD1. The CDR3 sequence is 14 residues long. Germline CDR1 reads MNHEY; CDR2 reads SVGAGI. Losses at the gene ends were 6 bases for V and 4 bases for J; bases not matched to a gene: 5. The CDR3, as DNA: TGTGCCAGCAGCCCGGGACAGATCACCGGGGAGCTGTTTTTT. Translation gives CASSPGQITGELFF.

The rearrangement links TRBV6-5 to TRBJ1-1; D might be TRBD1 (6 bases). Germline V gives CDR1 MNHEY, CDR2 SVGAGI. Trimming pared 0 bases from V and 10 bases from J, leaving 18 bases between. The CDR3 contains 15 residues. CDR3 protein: CASSYSKQGQGIAFF. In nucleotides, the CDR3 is TGTGCCAGCAGTTACTCGAAACAAGGTCAGGGGATAGCTTTCTTT.

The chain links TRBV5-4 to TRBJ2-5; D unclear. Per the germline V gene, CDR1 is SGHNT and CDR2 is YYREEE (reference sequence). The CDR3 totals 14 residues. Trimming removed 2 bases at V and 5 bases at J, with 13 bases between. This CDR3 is CASSLPGDRETQYF. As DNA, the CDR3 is TGTGCCAGCAGCTTACCAGGTGATCGGGAGACCCAGTACTTC.

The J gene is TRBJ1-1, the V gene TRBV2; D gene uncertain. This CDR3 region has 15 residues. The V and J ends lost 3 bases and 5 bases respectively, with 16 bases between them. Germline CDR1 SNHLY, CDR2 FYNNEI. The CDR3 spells CASSDTGRPGTEAFF. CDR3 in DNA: TGTGCCAGCAGTGATACCGGGAGACCCGGGACTGAAGCTTTCTTT. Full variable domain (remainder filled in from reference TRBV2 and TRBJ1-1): EPEVTQTPSHQVTQMGQEVILRCVPISNHLYFYWYRQILGQKVEFLVSFYNNEISEKSEIFDDQFSVERPDGSNFTLKIRSTKLEDSAMYFCASSDTGRPGTEAFFGQGTRLTVV.

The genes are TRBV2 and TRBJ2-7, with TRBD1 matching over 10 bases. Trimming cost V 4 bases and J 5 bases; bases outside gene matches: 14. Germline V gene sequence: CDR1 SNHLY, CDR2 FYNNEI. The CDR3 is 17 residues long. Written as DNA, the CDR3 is TGTGCCAGCAGTGTGACAGGGGGCTTCACAAAGGGTGACGAGCAGTACTTC. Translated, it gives CASSVTGGFTKGDEQYF. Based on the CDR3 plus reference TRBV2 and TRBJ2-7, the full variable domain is EPEVTQTPSHQVTQMGQEVILRCVPISNHLYFYWYRQILGQKVEFLVSFYNNEISEKSEIFDDQFSVERPDGSNFTLKIRSTKLEDSAMYFCASSVTGGFTKGDEQYFGPGTRLTVT.

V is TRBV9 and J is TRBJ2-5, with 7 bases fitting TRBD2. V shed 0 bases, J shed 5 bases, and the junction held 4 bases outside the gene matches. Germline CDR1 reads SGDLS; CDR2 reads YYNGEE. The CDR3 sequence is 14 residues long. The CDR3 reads CASSVAAGRETQYF. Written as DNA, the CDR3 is TGTGCCAGCAGCGTAGCCGCCGGGAGGGAGACCCAGTACTTC.

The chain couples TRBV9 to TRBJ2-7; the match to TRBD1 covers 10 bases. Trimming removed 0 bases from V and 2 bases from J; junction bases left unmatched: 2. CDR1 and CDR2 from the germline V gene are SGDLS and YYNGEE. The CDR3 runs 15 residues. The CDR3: CASSVAGTGAYEQYF. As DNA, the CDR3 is TGTGCCAGCAGCGTAGCCGGGACAGGGGCCTACGAGCAGTACTTC.